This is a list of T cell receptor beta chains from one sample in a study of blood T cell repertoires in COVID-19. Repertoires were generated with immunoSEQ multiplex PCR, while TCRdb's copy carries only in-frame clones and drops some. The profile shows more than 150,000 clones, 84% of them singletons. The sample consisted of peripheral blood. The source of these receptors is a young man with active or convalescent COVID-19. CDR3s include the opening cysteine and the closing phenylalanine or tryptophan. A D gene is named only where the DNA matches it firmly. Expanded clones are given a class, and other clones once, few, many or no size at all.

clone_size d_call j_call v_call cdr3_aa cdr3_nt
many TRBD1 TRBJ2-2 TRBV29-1 CSVRVRQGDGELFF TGCAGCGTTAGAGTGAGACAGGGGGACGGGGAGCTGTTTTTT
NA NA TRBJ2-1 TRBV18 CASSPSDNEQFF TGTGCCAGCTCACCCTCAGACAATGAGCAGTTCTTC
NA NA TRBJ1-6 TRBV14 CASSQESERSPLHF TGTGCCAGCAGCCAAGAGTCTGAGCGTTCACCCCTCCACTTT
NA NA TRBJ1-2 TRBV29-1 CSAQGGVDGYTF TGCAGCGCTCAGGGTGGGGTTGATGGCTACACCTTC
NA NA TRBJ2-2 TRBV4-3 CASSQETGTNTGELFF TGCGCCAGCAGCCAAGAAACAGGGACGAACACCGGGGAGCTGTTTTTT
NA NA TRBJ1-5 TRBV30 CAWSVGGLQPQHF TGTGCCTGGAGTGTAGGAGGGCTTCAGCCCCAGCATTTT
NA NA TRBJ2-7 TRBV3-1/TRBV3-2 CASSLGGASRYEQYF TGTGCCAGCAGCCTGGGGGGGGCGTCCAGATACGAGCAGTACTTC
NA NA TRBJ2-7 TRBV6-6 CASSFSSYEQYF TGTGCCAGCAGCTTTAGTTCCTACGAGCAGTACTTC
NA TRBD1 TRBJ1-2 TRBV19 CASLDRPYGYTF TGTGCCAGTTTGGACAGGCCCTATGGCTACACCTTC
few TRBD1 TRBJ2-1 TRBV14 CASSQRQGALSYNEQFF TGTGCCAGCAGCCAAAGGCAGGGGGCTTTGTCCTACAATGAGCAGTTCTTC
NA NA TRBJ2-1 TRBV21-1 CASSNDPAGGRVEQFF TGTGCCAGCAGCAACGACCCAGCGGGGGGGCGAGTTGAGCAGTTCTTC
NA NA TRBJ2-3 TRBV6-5 CASSSPTDTQYF TGTGCCAGCAGCTCCCCCACAGATACGCAGTATTTT
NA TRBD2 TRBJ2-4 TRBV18 CASSPLGPSGRAGGNIQYF TGTGCCAGCTCACCACTAGGACCTAGCGGGAGGGCCGGGGGAAACATTCAGTACTTC
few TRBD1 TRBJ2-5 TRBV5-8 CASSLEGGAGETQYF TGTGCCAGCAGCTTGGAAGGGGGCGCTGGGGAGACCCAGTACTTC
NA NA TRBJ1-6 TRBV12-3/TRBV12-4 CASSLAGHSPLHF TGTGCCAGCAGTTTAGCGGGGCATTCACCCCTCCACTTT
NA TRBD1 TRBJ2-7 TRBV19 CASSTFPGQGKGEQYF TGTGCCAGTAGTACATTTCCGGGACAGGGAAAGGGCGAGCAGTACTTC
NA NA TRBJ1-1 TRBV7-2 CASTPGGWNTEAFF TGTGCCAGCACCCCGGGTGGGTGGAACACTGAAGCTTTCTTT
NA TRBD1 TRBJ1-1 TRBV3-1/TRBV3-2 CASSNLDRVNTEAFF TGTGCCAGCAGCAACTTAGACAGGGTGAACACTGAAGCTTTCTTT
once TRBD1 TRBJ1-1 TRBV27 CASSSDREVRNTEAFF TGTGCCAGCAGTTCGGACAGGGAGGTGCGAAACACTGAAGCTTTCTTT
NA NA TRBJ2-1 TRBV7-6 CASSLARGNSYNEQFF TGTGCCAGCAGCTTAGCGCGAGGGAACTCCTACAATGAGCAGTTCTTC
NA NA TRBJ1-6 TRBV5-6 CASSFPTGNSPLHF TGTGCCAGCAGCTTTCCTACGGGGAATTCACCCCTCCACTTT
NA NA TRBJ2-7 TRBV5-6 CASSNTGTSSSYEQYF TGTGCCAGCAGCAATACCGGGACATCCAGCTCCTACGAGCAGTACTTC
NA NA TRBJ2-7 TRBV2 CASSDNFQGGEQYF TGTGCCAGCAGTGATAATTTCCAGGGAGGCGAGCAGTACTTC
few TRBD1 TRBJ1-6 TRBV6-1 CASSEGDRRNSPLHF TGTGCCAGCAGTGAAGGGGACAGGAGAAATTCACCCCTCCACTTT
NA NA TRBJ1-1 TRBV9 CASSGREHRDFSEAFF TGTGCCAGCAGCGGCCGAGAGCACAGGGATTTTTCTGAAGCTTTCTTT
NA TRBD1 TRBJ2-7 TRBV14 CASSHQQGIDEQYF TGTGCCAGCAGCCACCAACAGGGGATCGACGAGCAGTACTTC